The 3 T cell receptor beta chains listed next were all sequenced from one sample in a study of identical twins. TCRdb ran MiXCR on the 5' RACE reads and lists one entry per CDR3 protein. The sample yields over 550,000 distinct CDR3 sequences, around 7.4% seen once. This same sample was also part of a study on yellow fever vaccine responses in identical twins.

What was sequenced was PBMCs. The receptors here all came from a young woman in good health.

V gene TRBV28 combines with J gene TRBJ2-3; possible D gene TRBD2, 5 bases. The CDR3 spans 13 residues. The germline V gene encodes CDR1 MDHEN and CDR2 SYDVKM. Trimming pared 7 bases from V and 0 bases from J, leaving 8 bases between. DNA of the CDR3: TGTGCCAGCAAGCGGATCAGCACAGATACGCAGTATTTT. This codes for CASKRISTDTQYF.

The chain combines TRBV13 with TRBJ2-2, with 8 bases identical to TRBD1. Germline CDR1 reads PRHDT; CDR2 reads FYEKMQ (reference sequence). V was clipped by 5 bases and J by 3 bases; unmatched bases: 8. The CDR3 is 16 residues long. The CDR3 DNA is TGTGCCAGCAGCCTCTACAGGGGGAGAGACACCGGGGAGCTGTTTTTT. It translates to CASSLYRGRDTGELFF.

This clonotype was counted at least ten times. V and J are TRBV5-1 and TRBJ2-1; 7 bases are shared with TRBD2. V lost 5 bases to trimming and J lost 1 base; unmatched junction nucleotides: 6. The CDR3 runs to 15 residues. Germline assignment: CDR1 SGHRS and CDR2 YFSETQ. Written as DNA, the CDR3 is TGCGCCAGCAGATCCAGCGGGGAATCCTACAATGAGCAGTTCTTC. This gives the protein CASRSSGESYNEQFF.